Below are 15 T cell receptor beta chains sequenced from a single sample in a study of T cells after yellow fever vaccination (dated by TCRdb to the late 2010s). This specimen's treatment or condition label, interpreted: live attenuated yellow fever vaccine strain. The library came from 5' RACE. Sequenced on an Illumina HiSeq 2500. In-frame beta chains were kept once TCRdb had trimmed the public reads at Q25 with fastp and called clones with MiXCR. Identical CDR3 protein sequences are pooled into one entry, listed with their most common genes and DNA. The sample table holds 300,000 to 400,000 distinct CDR3 sequences, of which 8.7% were seen once. Jointly, the top ten make up roughly 18% of the sample. This sample comprised PBMCs, obtained on the day of the first yellow fever vaccination. The receptors derive from a man aged 18 to 29 who received the YFV17D yellow fever vaccine.

The sample holds a few counts of this clonotype. The chain carries TRBV9 and TRBJ2-6; D might be TRBD1 (5 bases). Looked up from germline, CDR1 is SGDLS and CDR2 is YYNGEE. This CDR3 is built from 16 residues. V lost 4 bases, J lost 1 base, and 12 bases lay in between. The CDR3 nucleotides read TGTGCCAGCAGCCCGAGAAGGGGATCTGGGGCCAACGTCCTGACTTTC. Its protein product is CASSPRRGSGANVLTF.

This clonotype occurred many times. The rearrangement uses TRBV6-5 and TRBJ2-7, with D perhaps matching TRBD1 or TRBD2 (6 bases each). The germline V gene has CDR1 MNHEY and CDR2 SVGAGI. The CDR3 extends over 14 amino acids. Deletions cut 4 bases from V and 12 bases from J, with 22 bases between. The CDR3 sequence: CASSSDVGTGRWYV. In DNA form, the CDR3 reads TGTGCCAGCAGTTCGGATGTCGGAACAGGGAGGTGGTACGTC.

The table lists this clonotype with many counts. The chain joins TRBV20-1 to TRBJ2-1; TRBD1 might be the D (5 bases). The CDR3 consists of 12 residues. From germline, CDR1 is DFQATT and CDR2 SNEGSKA (reference sequence). The V end was cut by 5 bases, the J end by 3 bases, with 8 bases between. The CDR3 DNA reads TGCAGTGCTGCTAGGGGCTACAATGAGCAGTTCTTC. It yields the protein CSAARGYNEQFF.

The genes are TRBV6-5 and TRBJ1-4; the match to TRBD1 covers 7 bases. V was pared by 2 bases and J by 7 bases, with 7 bases of the junction left unmatched. The germline V gene encodes CDR1 MNHEY and CDR2 SVGAGI. The CDR3 is made up of 15 amino acids. The chain's CDR3 is CASSYIPTGTEKLFF. The CDR3 nucleotides are TGTGCCAGCAGTTACATACCGACAGGGACTGAAAAACTGTTTTTT.

This clonotype has a handful of counts. V gene TRBV20-1 combines with J gene TRBJ2-3, with D perhaps matching TRBD1 or TRBD2 (5 bases each). V lost 1 base and J lost 5, with 19 bases in between. This CDR3 spans 16 amino acids. CDR1 DFQATT and CDR2 SNEGSKA come from the germline V gene (reference sequence). CDR3 sequence reads: CSARGGYLAVGDTQYF. Here the CDR3 DNA reads TGCAGTGCTAGAGGGGGGTATCTGGCGGTCGGAGATACGCAGTATTTT.

The J gene is TRBJ1-2, the V gene TRBV5-5, with a weak D call TRBD1 (6 bases). The V and J ends lost 4 bases and 2 bases respectively, with 15 bases between them. The length of the CDR3 is 15 residues. Germline V gene sequence: CDR1 SGHKS, CDR2 YYEKEE (reference sequence). CDR3 in DNA: TGTGCCAGCAGCCCCGGGGGGGCTCTCAACTATGGCTACACCTTC. Protein: CASSPGGALNYGYTF.

The rearrangement links TRBV18 to TRBJ2-3; 11 bases fit TRBD2. The length of the CDR3 is 15 residues. CDR1 is KGHSH and CDR2 is LQKENI in the germline V gene. V trimming: 4 bases; J trimming: 4 bases; junction bases outside the gene matches: 4. The CDR3 region is CASSQGTSGSDTQYF. CDR3 nucleotides: TGTGCCAGCTCACAGGGGACTAGCGGATCAGATACGCAGTATTTT.

The chain uses TRBV7-2 and TRBJ1-1; no reliable D call. Between the trimmed V and J ends, which lost 5 bases and 5 bases, there was a span of 12 bases. This CDR3 has 13 amino acids. The germline CDR1 and CDR2 sequences are SGHTA and FQGNSA. CDR3 nucleotide sequence: TGTGCCAGCAGCCTACGGTGGGAGACTGAAGCTTTCTTT. This encodes CASSLRWETEAFF.

This chain uses TRBV7-2 with TRBJ2-2; 8 bases match TRBD2. Trimming at V came to 5 bases and at J to 5 bases, leaving 13 bases not matched to a gene. Germline CDR1 reads SGHTA; CDR2 reads FQGNSA. The CDR3 is made up of 17 amino acids. CDR3 amino acids: CASSTRRGGPITGELFF. CDR3 in DNA: TGTGCCAGCAGCACCCGTCGGGGGGGGCCGATTACCGGGGAGCTGTTTTTT.

In its sample, this clonotype was seen a few times. The V gene is TRBV7-2, the J gene TRBJ2-3; a possible D gene is TRBD2 (6 bases). V shed 3 bases and J shed 4 bases, with 17 bases lying between them. This CDR3 has 16 amino acids. Germline V gene lookup returns CDR1 SGHTA and CDR2 FQGNSA. The CDR3 sequence is CASSLVGGPGPDTQYF. CDR3 coding DNA: TGTGCCAGCAGCTTGGTGGGGGGTCCGGGCCCAGATACGCAGTATTTT.

The table lists this clonotype with many counts. The rearrangement links TRBV29-1 to TRBJ2-3, with D tentatively TRBD1 (6 bases). The germline V gene has CDR1 SQVTM and CDR2 ANQGSEA. CDR3 length: 12 amino acids. V lost 6 bases to trimming and J lost 5 bases, with 12 bases between them. The CDR3 loop reads CSVRGSGDTQYF. The CDR3 DNA sequence: TGCAGCGTGAGGGGGAGCGGAGATACGCAGTATTTT.

This clonotype was counted only a few times. J is TRBJ2-7 and V is TRBV6-5; a possible D gene is TRBD1 (5 bases). This CDR3 comprises 16 residues. Trimming shortened V by 2 bases and J by 3 bases, and 17 bases separated the two germline ends. Looked up from germline, CDR1 is MNHEY and CDR2 is SVGAGI. The CDR3 nucleotides read TGTGCCAGCAGTTACAGCCTAGACAGACGATACTACGAGCAGTACTTC. Amino acid sequence: CASSYSLDRRYYEQYF.

This clonotype was observed a few times. The genes are TRBV4-3 and TRBJ2-1; TRBD1 might be the D (5 bases). The germline gives CDR1 LGHNA, CDR2 YSLEER. This CDR3 has 17 amino acids. V was shortened by 0 bases and J by 3 bases, with 15 bases between the two germline ends. CDR3 nucleotides: TGCGCCAGCAGCCAAGATAGTAGGGGTTCCAACTACAATGAGCAGTTCTTC. Translating it yields CASSQDSRGSNYNEQFF.

The rearrangement joins TRBV7-2 to TRBJ2-3, with D perhaps TRBD1 (6 bases). From germline, CDR1 is SGHTA and CDR2 FQGNSA. This CDR3 is built from 15 residues. With 3 bases removed from V and 6 bases from J, the gap between germline ends came to 16 bases. This chain's CDR3 is CASSFWGQLPDTQYF. CDR3 bases: TGTGCCAGCAGCTTTTGGGGACAATTACCGGATACGCAGTATTTT.

This sequence joins TRBV2 and TRBJ1-2, with a tentative D call TRBD1 (5 bases). The CDR3 spans 13 residues. The germline V gene encodes CDR1 SNHLY and CDR2 FYNNEI. V was trimmed by 1 base and J by 5 bases, leaving 8 bases between them. The CDR3 DNA is TGTGCCAGCAGTGAAGGAGGGGAGTATGGCTACACCTTC. As protein: CASSEGGEYGYTF.